This is a list of T cell receptor beta chains from one sample in a study of blood T cell repertoires in COVID-19. Repertoires were generated with immunoSEQ multiplex PCR, while TCRdb's copy carries only in-frame clones and drops some. The table lists 150,000 to 200,000 clones, approximately 80% of them singletons. The sample comprised peripheral blood. All receptors come from a human donor in a cohort sampled during active COVID-19. Both conserved end residues are part of each CDR3. The D gene is left open where the match is weak. Only part of the rows carry a size: once, few, many, or a class if the clone is expanded.

.,TRBJ2-5,TRBV28,.,TGTGCCAGCAGCCCGGGACTTCAAGAGACCCAGTACTTC,CASSPGLQETQYF
few,TRBJ2-1,TRBV6-2/TRBV6-3,.,TGTGCCAGCAGTTACCTAGGGTCGGGACTGGGGGATGAGCAGTTCTTC,CASSYLGSGLGDEQFF
.,TRBJ1-5,TRBV19,.,TGTGCCAGTAGTGCCAGGGTGGGGAATCAGCCCCAGCATTTT,CASSARVGNQPQHF
.,TRBJ1-2,TRBV28,TRBD1,TGTGCCAGCAGTCCAATGACAGGGGGCTACTATGGCTACACCTTC,CASSPMTGGYYGYTF
once,TRBJ1-1,TRBV2,.,TGTGCCAGCAGTGCGGGACAACTTTCTCGGGCTTTCTTT,CASSAGQLSRAFF
.,TRBJ1-1,TRBV2,TRBD1,TGTGCCAGCAGCCGACAGGGATTGAACACTGAAGCTTTCTTT,CASSRQGLNTEAFF
.,TRBJ1-5,TRBV7-8,.,TGTGCCAGCAGCCGTCAGGGTCAGCCCCAGCATTTT,CASSRQGQPQHF
.,TRBJ2-7,TRBV10-3,.,TGTGCCATCAGTGAGTCCGGAGAAGGTGTATACGAGCAGTACTTC,CAISESGEGVYEQYF
.,TRBJ1-2,TRBV28,TRBD1,TGTGCCAGCAGTGGGATTAACCGGGACAGGGGGCACTATGGCTACACCTTC,CASSGINRDRGHYGYTF
.,TRBJ2-7,TRBV12-5,.,TGTGCTAGTGGTCCCGGAGCCTTCCCCTACGAGCAGTACTTC,CASGPGAFPYEQYF
.,TRBJ1-2,TRBV7-2,.,TGTGCCAGCAGCCGCTCCGGAGGATGGAGCTACACCTTC,CASSRSGGWSYTF
.,TRBJ1-2,TRBV28,TRBD1,TGTGCCAGCAGTTCAGGACAGGGGAAAGGCTACACCTTC,CASSSGQGKGYTF
.,TRBJ2-7,TRBV18,.,TGTGCCAGCTCACCAGCTAGGGGCTCCTACGAGCAGTACTTC,CASSPARGSYEQYF
.,TRBJ2-5,TRBV12-3/TRBV12-4,.,TGTGCCAGCAGTTTCTACTCGCAAGCCCAGTACTTC,CASSFYSQAQYF
few,TRBJ1-5,TRBV19,.,TGTGCCAGTCACGGTAGCAATCAGCCCCAGCATTTT,CASHGSNQPQHF
.,TRBJ1-2,TRBV10-3,TRBD1,TGTGCCATCAGTGAAGGGGGGACAGGGTACGGCTACACCTTC,CAISEGGTGYGYTF
.,TRBJ2-5,TRBV7-2,.,TGTGCCAGCAGTTACCTCCAGCGGTCCCAAGAGACCCAGTACTTC,CASSYLQRSQETQYF
.,TRBJ2-2,TRBV5-1,.,TGCGCCAGCAGCGGGCGCGACGGAACGAACACCGGGGAGCTGTTTTTT,CASSGRDGTNTGELFF
few,TRBJ1-5,TRBV7-9,.,TGTGCCAGCAGCTTATCCTCTAGCAATCAGCCCCAGCATTTT,CASSLSSSNQPQHF
once,TRBJ2-5,TRBV28,.,TGTGCCAGCAGTTTACCCCGGGGGGAGACCCAGTACTTC,CASSLPRGETQYF
.,TRBJ1-1,TRBV7-2,.,TGTGCCAGCAGCTTACTGCCAGGGATTAACACTGAAGCTTTCTTT,CASSLLPGINTEAFF
few,TRBJ1-2,TRBV18,TRBD1,TGTGCCAGCTCACAATACGGGACAGGGGGCCGCTACACCTTC,CASSQYGTGGRYTF
.,TRBJ1-4,TRBV4-3,.,TGCGCCAGCAGCCAAGATCGGGGGACTAATGAAAAACTGTTTTTT,CASSQDRGTNEKLFF
.,TRBJ2-1,TRBV25-1,TRBD2,TGTGCCAGCAGTGAGGGACTAGGGGGACAACATGAGCAGTTCTTC,CASSEGLGGQHEQFF
.,TRBJ1-1,TRBV7-2,.,TGTGCCAGCAGCTTAGGTCAGGGCAGCACTGAAGCTTTCTTT,CASSLGQGSTEAFF
.,TRBJ1-5,TRBV15,.,TGTGACCCGGGAAGCGTCGGTCAGCCCCAGCATTTT,CDPGSVGQPQHF
.,TRBJ2-5,TRBV5-4,.,TGTGCCAGCAGTTTGTCCCGGGGGTCCCAAGAGACCCAGTACTTC,CASSLSRGSQETQYF
.,TRBJ1-2,TRBV19,TRBD1,TGTGCCAGTCTGGGGACAGGGTCCCCGAAGGGCTACACCTTC,CASLGTGSPKGYTF
.,TRBJ2-2,TRBV4-1,.,TGCGCCAGCAGCCAACAGACGAACACCGGGGAGCTGTTTTTT,CASSQQTNTGELFF
.,TRBJ2-1,TRBV5-1,TRBD2,TGCGCCAGCAGCAGCCCTCGGGGGGGAAGCTCCTACAATGAGCAGTTCTTC,CASSSPRGGSSYNEQFF
.,TRBJ1-5,TRBV7-2,TRBD1,TGTGCCAGCAGCGAGCGTGCGACAGGGGAGGTGCCCCAGCATTTT,CASSERATGEVPQHF
.,TRBJ2-5,TRBV12-3/TRBV12-4,.,TGTGCCAGCAGTCCGCAAGAGACCCAGTACTTC,CASSPQETQYF
.,TRBJ2-2,TRBV27,TRBD2,TGTGCCAGCAGGCCTAGGGAGGGAGGAACCGGGGAGCTGTTTTTT,CASRPREGGTGELFF
.,TRBJ2-3,TRBV6-2/TRBV6-3,.,TGTGCCAGCAGTTACAGGTCCCTAGCTGAGGCAGATACGCAGTATTTT,CASSYRSLAEADTQYF
.,TRBJ2-2,TRBV9,.,TGTGCCAGCAGCGCTACAGGCGGGGCGGCCGGGGAGCTGTTTTTT,CASSATGGAAGELFF
.,TRBJ1-1,TRBV7-2,.,TGTGCCAGCAGCCAGGCGGGGGCAGGCACTGAAGCTTTCTTT,CASSQAGAGTEAFF
.,TRBJ2-7,TRBV6-6,TRBD1,TGTGCCAGCAGCGCTAAGGGGGCAAGAACCTACGAGCAGTACTTC,CASSAKGARTYEQYF
few,TRBJ2-1,TRBV7-8,.,TGTGCCAGCAGCTTAACGAGGGGGGGGAGCTCCTACAATGAGCAGTTCTTC,CASSLTRGGSSYNEQFF
.,TRBJ1-2,TRBV15,.,TGTGCCACCAGCAGTGCTACCAGGGAAAACTATGGCTACACCTTC,CATSSATRENYGYTF
once,TRBJ1-5,TRBV28,TRBD1,TGTGCCAGCAGTTTTCCTACATCGGGACAGTCATATAGCAATCAGCCCCAGCATTTT,CASSFPTSGQSYSNQPQHF